Below, 22 T cell receptor beta chains from the same sample are listed, as sequenced in a study of long-term antiretroviral therapy in people with HIV. A v3.0 immunoSEQ assay was performed at survey level. TCRdb's table, derived via immunoSEQ multiplex PCR, lists solely in-frame clones and lacks some. The sample shows 20,000 to 25,000 clones, less than 90% of them seen only once. The sample in question was unsorted PBMCs, obtained 0.4 years after starting antiretroviral therapy. The receptors were sampled from a man aged 50 to 59 with HIV.

The chain joins TRBV6-5 to TRBJ1-1, with D possibly TRBD1 on 5 matching bases. The germline V and J ends were trimmed by 0 bases and 5 bases, with 13 bases remaining between them. The CDR3 is 15 amino acids. From germline, CDR1 is MNHEY and CDR2 SVGAGI. Here the CDR3 DNA reads TGTGCCAGCAGTTACTCATCGGGGCCTCCAACTGAAGCTTTCTTT. It specifies CASSYSSGPPTEAFF.

The chain joins TRBV9 to TRBJ2-7; D possibly corresponds to TRBD1 (5 bases). Germline loops: CDR1 SGDLS, CDR2 YYNGEE. Trimming pared 0 bases from V and 10 bases from J, leaving 17 bases between. CDR3 length equals 14 residues. The CDR3 is CASSVAPEATDQYF. CDR3 nucleotide sequence: TGTGCCAGCAGCGTAGCGCCTGAGGCGACAGACCAGTACTTC.

The chain couples TRBV10-3 to TRBJ1-1, with D possibly matching TRBD1 (5 bases). The CDR3 runs 14 residues. Between the trimmed V and J ends, which lost 9 bases and 5 bases, there was a span of 19 bases. Per the germline V gene, CDR1 is ENHRY and CDR2 is SYGVKD. In nucleotides, the CDR3 is TGTGCCATAAATACGGGGCTTTCACGGACTGAAGCTTTCTTT. Its translation: CAINTGLSRTEAFF.

The CDR3 DNA is TGTGCCAGCAGCTTAGGGGACGTTAAGGCCCAGTACTTC. This sequence encodes CASSLGDVKAQYF. This chain joins TRBV7-2 and TRBJ2-5, with D possibly being TRBD1 or TRBD2 (5 bases each). The CDR3 loop spans 13 amino acids. CDR1 and CDR2 from the germline V gene are SGHTA and FQGNSA. Between the trimmed V and J ends, which lost 1 base and 9 bases, there was a span of 12 bases.

By proportion, this clone is medium-sized (0.01 to 0.1%). The V gene is TRBV19, the J gene TRBJ2-7; no definite D call. The CDR3 covers 11 residues. Germline lookup yields CDR1 LNHDA and CDR2 SQIVND (reference sequence). V dropped 3 bases and J dropped 6 bases, with 6 bases sitting between them. CDR3 in amino acids: CASSIFGEQYF. Written as DNA, the CDR3 is TGTGCCAGTAGTATCTTCGGCGAGCAGTACTTC.

The V and J genes are TRBV30 and TRBJ2-1; 11 nucleotides agree with TRBD1. CDR3 length equals 15 residues. The germline CDR1 and CDR2 sequences are GTSNPN and SVGIG (reference sequence). CDR3 in amino acids: CAATSPGTGGNEQFF. In nucleotides, the CDR3 is TGTGCTGCGACCTCTCCCGGGACAGGGGGCAATGAGCAGTTCTTC.

The J gene is TRBJ1-1, the V gene TRBV6-5; 7 bases fit TRBD1. The germline gives CDR1 MNHEY, CDR2 SVGAGI. CDR3 length: 14 amino acids. V lost 9 bases to trimming and J lost 10 bases; unmatched junction nucleotides: 17. DNA of the CDR3: TGTGCCAGTAGCTCGGGACAGACAAGCATGGGAGCTTTCTTT. This gives the protein CASSSGQTSMGAFF.

V gene TRBV13 combines with J gene TRBJ2-1; 12 positions agree with TRBD2. The J segment lost 5 bases and the V segment lost 3 bases, leaving 2 bases of the junction unmatched. Germline values: CDR1 PRHDT, CDR2 FYEKMQ (reference sequence). This CDR3 comprises 15 residues. The CDR3 sequence: CASSFRLAGDNEQFF. The CDR3 DNA sequence: TGTGCCAGCAGCTTTCGACTAGCGGGGGACAATGAGCAGTTCTTC.

The table lists this clone with a count of one. The CDR3 DNA is TGTGCCAGCAGCATCGAGGGGAGTCGGACTGAAGCTTTCTTT. This codes for CASSIEGSRTEAFF. This sequence joins TRBV27 and TRBJ1-1; possible D gene TRBD1, 5 bases. This CDR3 region has 14 residues. The germline V and J ends were trimmed by 6 bases and 5 bases, with 16 bases remaining between them. Germline V gene data show CDR1 as MNHEY and CDR2 as SMNVEV (reference sequence).

This chain joins TRBV10-3 and TRBJ1-3; D gene unclear. With 3 bases removed from V and 0 bases from J, the gap between germline ends came to 6 bases. The CDR3 is made up of 14 amino acids. Per the germline V gene, CDR1 is ENHRY and CDR2 is SYGVKD. CDR3 region: CAISEERSGNTIYF. In nucleotides, the CDR3 is TGTGCCATCAGTGAAGAACGCTCTGGAAACACCATATATTTT.

The chain couples TRBV19 to TRBJ1-1; no clear D gene. The CDR3 is 14 amino acids. V was trimmed by 2 bases and J by 5 bases, leaving 12 bases between them. CDR1 and CDR2 (germline): LNHDA, SQIVND (reference sequence). This chain's CDR3 is CASSIQVGRTEAFF. CDR3 in DNA: TGTGCCAGTAGTATACAGGTCGGCAGGACTGAAGCTTTCTTT.

This chain connects TRBV6-1 to TRBJ1-2; tentatively, D is TRBD1 (6 bases). Deletions cut 6 bases from V and 4 bases from J, with 9 bases between. CDR3 length: 12 residues. CDR1 MNHNS and CDR2 SASEGT come from the germline V gene. For the CDR3, the DNA is TGTGCCAGCAGAACAGGGAGCTATGGCTACACCTTC. Translation gives CASRTGSYGYTF.

This chain joins TRBV6-5 and TRBJ1-1, with D hard to call. Germline loops: CDR1 MNHEY, CDR2 SVGAGI. The CDR3 contains 11 residues. V shed 11 bases and J shed 5 bases, with 12 bases lying between them. CDR3 nucleotides: TGTGCCGCCTACCGGGGAACTGAAGCTTTCTTT. It is translated as CAAYRGTEAFF.

This chain joins TRBV7-6 and TRBJ2-1; D remains ambiguous. Germline lookup yields CDR1 SGHVS and CDR2 FNYEAQ. The germline V and J ends were trimmed by 3 bases and 7 bases, with 10 bases remaining between them. The CDR3 spans 13 residues. CDR3 region: CASSFQLENEQFF. DNA of the CDR3: TGTGCCAGCAGCTTCCAATTAGAGAATGAGCAGTTCTTC.

This sequence joins TRBV18 and TRBJ1-1, with 10 bases aligning to TRBD1. V dropped 6 bases and J dropped 4; count of bases not matched to a gene: 2. This CDR3 has 13 amino acids. Germline lookup yields CDR1 KGHSH and CDR2 LQKENI. CDR3 sequence reads: CASSGTGVTEAFF. CDR3 coding DNA: TGTGCCAGCTCCGGGACAGGGGTCACTGAAGCTTTCTTT. The full variable domain, with the rest looked up from reference TRBV18 and TRBJ1-1, is NAGVMQNPRHLVRRRGQEARLRCSPMKGHSHVYWYRQLPEEGLKFMVYLQKENIIDESGMPKERFSAEFPKEGPSILRIQQVVRGDSAAYFCASSGTGVTEAFFGQGTRLTVV.

The rearrangement links TRBV28 to TRBJ1-6; D possibly corresponds to TRBD1 (5 bases). Germline assignment: CDR1 MDHEN and CDR2 SYDVKM. V lost 5 bases, J lost 3 bases, and 11 bases lay in between. The CDR3 consists of 15 residues. DNA for the CDR3: TGTGCCAGCAGTCCTCGGCAGGGCTATAATTCACCCCTCCACTTT. Translated: CASSPRQGYNSPLHF.

V usage is TRBV5-1 and J usage is TRBJ1-2, with TRBD1 matching 7 bases. V dropped 4 bases and J dropped 5; count of bases not matched to a gene: 5. The CDR3 totals 13 residues. CDR1 is SGHRS, CDR2 YFSETQ, per germline. The chain's CDR3 is CASSRGTDYGYTF. CDR3 nucleotide sequence: TGCGCCAGCAGCCGAGGGACAGATTATGGCTACACCTTC.

The CDR3 DNA follows: TGTGCCAGCTCACCCTCCGTGAACACTGAAGCTTTCTTT. It specifies CASSPSVNTEAFF. This chain uses TRBV18 with TRBJ1-1; no definite D call. The ends were cut back, 3 bases at V and 0 bases at J, with 5 bases in the middle. CDR3 size: 13 residues. Germline V CDR1 and CDR2: KGHSH, LQKENI.

This clone showed up just a few times. This chain links TRBV7-3 with TRBJ2-3, with 10 bases that match TRBD2. After removal of 5 bases from V and 7 bases from J, the junction contained 12 bases not matched to a gene. Germline V gene lookup returns CDR1 SGHTA and CDR2 FQGTGA. CDR3 length equals 16 residues. CDR3 region: CASSEGTSGVSNTQYF. The CDR3 DNA sequence: TGTGCCAGCAGCGAGGGCACTAGCGGGGTCTCAAATACGCAGTATTTT.

The V and J genes are TRBV7-9 and TRBJ1-2; D gene ambiguous. The CDR3 loop spans 11 amino acids. Trimming shortened V by 1 base and J by 3 bases, and 0 bases separated the two germline ends. Germline V gene data show CDR1 as SEHNR and CDR2 as FQNEAQ (reference sequence). CDR3 region: CASSLDYGYTF. The CDR3 region has the DNA TGTGCCAGCAGCTTAGACTATGGCTACACCTTC.

This clone was seen a handful of times. The V call is TRBV6-4, the J call TRBJ2-5, with 7 bases identical to TRBD2. The CDR3 consists of 13 residues. Losses at the gene ends were 4 bases for V and 4 bases for J; bases not matched to a gene: 3. Germline loops: CDR1 MRHNA, CDR2 SNTAGT. The CDR3 nucleotides read TGTGCCAGCAGTGGACTAGCTGGAGAGACCCAGTACTTC. Protein product: CASSGLAGETQYF.

The chain is built from TRBV7-9 and TRBJ2-2; 8 bases map to TRBD2. V gave up 4 bases and J gave up 5 bases; unmatched junction bases: 3. Looked up from germline, CDR1 is SEHNR and CDR2 is FQNEAQ (reference sequence). CDR3 size: 14 residues. CDR3 nucleotide sequence: TGTGCCAGCAGCTCGTCGGGGGGGACCGGGGAGCTGTTTTTT. Amino acid sequence: CASSSSGGTGELFF.